The 6 T cell receptor beta chains given below trace back to one sample, sequenced in a study of a mutant IDH1 vaccine in newly diagnosed glioma. Profiling relied on immunoSEQ multiplex PCR, and the TCRdb table lists in-frame clones only, not all of them. The sample holds 40,000 or so clones, approximately 76% seen once. The antigens these receptors bind are not known. Time point defined: week 23, last vaccination. Every single dose of the vaccine, 300 ug of mutant IDH1 20-mer peptide, came with topical imiquimod. Material: PBMCs, obtained from a glioma patient whose treatment included an IDH1 peptide vaccine. These receptors all stem from a man in his fifties or sixties with glioma.

V is TRBV5-1 and J is TRBJ1-2; D remains ambiguous. Germline V gives CDR1 SGHRS, CDR2 YFSETQ. The CDR3 sequence is 15 residues long. V lost 0 bases, J lost 6 bases, and 15 bases lay in between. DNA for the CDR3: TGCGCCAGCAGCTTGGAAGGTAGGCCGGGGAATGGCTACACCTTC. Its translation is CASSLEGRPGNGYTF. Full variable domain (remainder filled in from reference TRBV5-1 and TRBJ1-2): KAGVTQTPRYLIKTRGQQVTLSCSPISGHRSVSWYQQTPGQGLQFLFEYFSETQRNKGNFPGRFSGRQFSNSRSEMNVSTLELGDSALYLCASSLEGRPGNGYTFGSGTRLTVV.

The rearrangement joins TRBV18 to TRBJ1-1; 10 positions match TRBD1. This CDR3 spans 14 amino acids. With V trimmed by 6 bases and J by 3 bases, 4 bases remained unmatched. CDR1 is KGHSH and CDR2 is LQKENI in the germline V gene. This CDR3 is CASSPGTGDTEAFF. The CDR3 DNA reads as TGTGCCAGCTCCCCCGGGACAGGGGACACTGAAGCTTTCTTT.

The chain combines TRBV19 with TRBJ2-6, with 9 positions matching TRBD1. The germline gives CDR1 LNHDA, CDR2 SQIVND (reference sequence). The trim removed 4 bases at V and 0 bases at J, leaving 4 bases unmatched. The CDR3 loop spans 17 amino acids. The CDR3 DNA is TGTGCCAGTAGTAGGACAGGGGATTACTCTGGGGCCAACGTCCTGACTTTC. Residues: CASSRTGDYSGANVLTF. Full variable domain (remainder filled in from reference TRBV19 and TRBJ2-6): DGGITQSPKYLFRKEGQNVTLSCEQNLNHDAMYWYRQDPGQGLRLIYYSQIVNDFQKGDIAEGYSVSREKKESFPLTVTSAQKNPTAFYLCASSRTGDYSGANVLTFGAGSRLTVL.

The rearrangement joins TRBV7-2 to TRBJ1-2, with a weak D call TRBD1 (5 bases). V lost 5 bases and J lost 4, with 14 bases in between. Germline V gene sequence: CDR1 SGHTA, CDR2 FQGNSA. This CDR3 is 14 amino acids long. CDR3 sequence (DNA): TGTGCCAGCAGCCCGCCCGGGGGACCCTATGGCTACACCTTC. It translates to CASSPPGGPYGYTF.

The J gene is TRBJ1-2, the V gene TRBV7-2; the match to TRBD1 covers 9 bases. Germline V gene sequence: CDR1 SGHTA, CDR2 FQGNSA. The V segment lost 3 bases and the J segment 4 bases; nucleotides outside the gene matches: 3. This CDR3 contains 14 residues. CDR3 coding DNA: TGTGCCAGCAGCTTGGGACAGGGCCTCTATGGCTACACCTTC. It codes for CASSLGQGLYGYTF.

The chain uses TRBV30 and TRBJ1-5; 8 nucleotides match TRBD1. The CDR3 runs 13 residues. The germline V gene encodes CDR1 GTSNPN and CDR2 SVGIG (reference sequence). V lost 2 bases, J lost 7 bases, and 4 bases stayed unmatched. The CDR3 DNA follows: TGTGCCTGGAGTCGACAGGGGAACCAGCCCCAGCATTTT. This codes for CAWSRQGNQPQHF.